This TCR beta chain comes out of a study of radiotherapy plus CTLA-4 blockade in lung cancer. Germline assignment: CDR1 MDHEN and CDR2 SYDVKM. Trimming pared 7 bases from V and 6 bases from J, leaving 22 bases between. The CDR3 contains 16 residues. Assay used: immunoSEQ multiplex PCR; TCRdb lists only in-frame clones, some missing. Among over 60,000 clones listed, around 86% were seen once. This clone showed up just once. This clonotype was obtained from a human donor with non-small cell lung cancer that progressed on radiotherapy plus ipilimumab. The chain employs TRBV28 and TRBJ2-1, with D possibly TRBD2 on 5 matching bases. Sample: peripheral blood, taken from a patient treated with radiotherapy plus ipilimumab. As DNA, the CDR3 is TGTGCCAGCACCAGCGGTGGAGGCAATCCCTTCAATGAGCAGTTCTTC. Protein sequence: CASTSGGGNPFNEQFF. The full variable domain, its missing parts supplied by reference TRBV28 and TRBJ2-1, is DVKVTQSSRYLVKRTGEKVFLECVQDMDHENMFWYRQDPGLGLRLIYFSYDVKMKEKGDIPEGYSVSREKKERFSLILESASTNQTSMYLCASTSGGGNPFNEQFFGPGTRLTVL.